Sequencing of this T cell receptor (beta chain) was carried out in a study of CD8+ T cells in alopecia areata. Study results and caveats: Administration of tofacitinib significantly diminished scalp clonality and expanded CD8+ clones within the top 100. It was lesional scalp, especially alopecia totalis/universalis, that showed higher clonality than normal scalp. Throughout tofacitinib, many expanded lesional clones continued to persist in scalp and blood.

A word on this clone: Its antigen is currently unknown.

RNA extraction and reverse transcription yielded cDNA as sequencing template. Generated by immunoSEQ multiplex PCR, the TCRdb table keeps only in-frame clones and is missing some. The sample lists about 190,000 clones, 50% to 60% seen once, with approximately 0.63% in the top ten. The treatment denotes: oral pan-JAK inhibitor, 5-10 mg twice daily. The CDR3 is 15 residues long. V was shortened by 5 bases and J by 7 bases, with 18 bases between the two germline ends. Germline V gene data show CDR1 as MNHEY and CDR2 as SMNVEV (reference sequence). Specimen: CD4+ T cells sorted from blood, collected at week 4, from a patient treated with tofacitinib. This clonotype was obtained from a human donor with alopecia areata. This sequence joins TRBV27 and TRBJ2-1; weak D call: TRBD2 (6 bases). The CDR3 here is CASSIRDSRKNEQFF. In DNA, the CDR3 is TGTGCCAGCAGTATTAGGGACTCTCGTAAGAATGAGCAGTTCTTC.